This TCR beta chain was found in a study of blood T cell repertoires in COVID-19 (dated by TCRdb to the early 2020s). For the study in its entirety: The collaborator samples originated in the United States, Italy and Spain and spanned the acute and convalescent phases of COVID-19. The material from the prospective study consisted of cDNA or gDNA derived from T cells, B-cell-depleted T cells, or PBMCs. Deeply sampled blood TCRbeta repertoires from subjects exposed to, actively infected with, or recovered from COVID-19 were included in the dataset. Nearly every sample came with metadata listing a de-identified subject ID, COVID-19 status, age in years and sex. The samples were drawn from the first 160 participants of the ongoing ImmuneRACE study and from 1,254 subjects provided by 6 global collaborators. The repertoires were made available in a free public database intended to serve as a resource for research on the immune response to SARS-CoV-2. Where available, HLA class I and class II types were obtained from metadata supplied by the sample provider rather than from assay-based typing. General findings and caveats noted by the study authors: Clinical and demographic metadata were provided uncurated, with the amount varying by source and participant.

TCRbeta CDR3 regions were amplified from genomic DNA by means of the immunoSEQ Assay, a bias-controlled multiplex PCR. As for the authors' bioinformatics: The number of nucleated cells in each sample was estimated from the amplification of reference gene primers within the assay. To quantify the absolute abundance of each unique TCRbeta CDR3 rearrangement, sequence reads were collapsed and filtered. For each sample, productive Simpson clonality was calculated as the square root of Simpson's diversity index over productive rearrangements. TCRdb limited this immuneACCESS table to in-frame rearrangements with V and J called. A share of clones is missing; checked studies link under half to unresolved V genes, and the rest is unexplained. D and trimming were read from the DNA, whereas the V and J calls and clone size are those reported in that table. The table for this sample lists roughly 410,000 clones; about 89% of them were counted only once. The ten largest clones add up to over 2% of the sample.

At one collaborating source in Seattle, patients were enrolled during active infection and were followed longitudinally through the course of disease. Each collaborating institution followed its own protocols to collect whole blood in K2EDTA tubes. For TCRbeta analysis, collaborators shipped samples in one of three forms: frozen whole blood, isolated PBMCs, or DNA extracted from either of those sample types. From cysteine to phenylalanine, the CDR3 is 14 amino acids long. Just the 42-base CDR3 DNA is kept, in frame starting at base 1. Looking up the germline V gene (reference sequence) yields CDR1 SGHKS and CDR2 YYEKEE. V and J are truncated by 4 bases and 2 bases respectively, leaving an intervening sequence of 10 bases. In the case of this clone: Its antigen is currently not known. Base qualities are not at hand, and no much larger clone is one base apart.

Sample: peripheral blood. This TCR was recovered from a woman in her sixties or seventies with COVID-19, enrolled during active disease. The V and J segments used are TRBV5-5 and TRBJ1-3; TRBD1 could be the D gene, as 6 bases match. Here the CDR3 is given as CASSGWTAGNTIYF. The nucleotides are TGTGCCAGCAGCGGTTGGACAGCTGGAAACACCATATATTTT. With the rest looked up from the reference TRBV5-5 and TRBJ1-3 genes rather than sequenced, the full variable domain is DAGVTQSPTHLIKTRGQQVTLRCSPISGHKSVSWYQQVLGQGPQFIFQYYEKEERGRGNFPDRFSARQFPNYSSELNVNALLLGDSALYLCASSGWTAGNTIYFGEGSWLTVV.